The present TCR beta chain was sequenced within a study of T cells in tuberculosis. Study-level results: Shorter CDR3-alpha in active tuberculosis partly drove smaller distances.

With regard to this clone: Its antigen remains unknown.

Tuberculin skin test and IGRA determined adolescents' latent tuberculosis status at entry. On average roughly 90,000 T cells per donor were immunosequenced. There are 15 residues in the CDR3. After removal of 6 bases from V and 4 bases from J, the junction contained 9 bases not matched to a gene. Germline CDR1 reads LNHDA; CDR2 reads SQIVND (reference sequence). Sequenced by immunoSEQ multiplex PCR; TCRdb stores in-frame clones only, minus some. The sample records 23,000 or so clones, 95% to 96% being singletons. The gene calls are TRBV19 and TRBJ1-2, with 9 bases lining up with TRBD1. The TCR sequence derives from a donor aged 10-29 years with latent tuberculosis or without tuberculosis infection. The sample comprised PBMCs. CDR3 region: CASRTGTGNGYGYTF. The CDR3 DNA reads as TGTGCCAGTAGGACCGGGACAGGGAATGGCTATGGCTACACCTTC.